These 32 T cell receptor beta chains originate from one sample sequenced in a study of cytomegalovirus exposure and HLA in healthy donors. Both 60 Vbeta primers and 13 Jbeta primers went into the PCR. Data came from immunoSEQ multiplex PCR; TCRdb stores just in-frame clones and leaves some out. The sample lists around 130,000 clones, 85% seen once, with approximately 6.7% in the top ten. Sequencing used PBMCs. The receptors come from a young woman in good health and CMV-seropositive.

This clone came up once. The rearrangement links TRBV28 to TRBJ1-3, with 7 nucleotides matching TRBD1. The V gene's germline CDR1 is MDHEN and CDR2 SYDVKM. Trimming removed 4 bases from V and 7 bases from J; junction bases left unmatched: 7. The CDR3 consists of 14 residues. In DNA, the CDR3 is TGTGCCAGCAGTTCAGGGGGAGGTCCGAACACCATATATTTT. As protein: CASSSGGGPNTIYF.

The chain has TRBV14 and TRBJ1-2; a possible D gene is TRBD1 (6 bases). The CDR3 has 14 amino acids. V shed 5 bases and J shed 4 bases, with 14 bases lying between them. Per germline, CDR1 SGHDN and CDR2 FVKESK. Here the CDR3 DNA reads TGTGCCAGCAGCGGGGCGGGGGGCGCCTATGGCTACACCTTC. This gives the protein CASSGAGGAYGYTF.

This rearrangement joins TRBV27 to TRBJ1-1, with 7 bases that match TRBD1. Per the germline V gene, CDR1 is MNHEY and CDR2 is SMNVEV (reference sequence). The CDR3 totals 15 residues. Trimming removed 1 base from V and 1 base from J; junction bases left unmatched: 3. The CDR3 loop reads CASSLLGQANTEAFF. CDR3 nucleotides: TGTGCCAGCAGTTTATTAGGACAGGCGAACACTGAAGCTTTCTTT.

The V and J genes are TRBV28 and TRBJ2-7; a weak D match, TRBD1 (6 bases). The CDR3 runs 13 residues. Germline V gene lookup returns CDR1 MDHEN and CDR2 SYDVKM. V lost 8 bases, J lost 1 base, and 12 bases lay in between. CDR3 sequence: CASGQLLSYEQYF. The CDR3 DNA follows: TGTGCCAGCGGACAGCTGCTTTCCTACGAGCAGTACTTC.

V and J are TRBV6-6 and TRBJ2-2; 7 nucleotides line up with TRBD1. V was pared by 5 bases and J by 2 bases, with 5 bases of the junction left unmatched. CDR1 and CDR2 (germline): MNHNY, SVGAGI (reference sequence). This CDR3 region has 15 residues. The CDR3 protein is CASSGDRLNTGELFF. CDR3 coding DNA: TGTGCCAGCAGTGGGGACAGACTAAACACCGGGGAGCTGTTTTTT.

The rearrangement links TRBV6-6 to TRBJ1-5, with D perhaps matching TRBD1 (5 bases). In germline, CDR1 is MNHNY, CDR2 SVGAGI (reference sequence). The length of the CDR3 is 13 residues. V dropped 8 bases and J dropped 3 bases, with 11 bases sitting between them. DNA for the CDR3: TGTGCCAGCGGTTCAGGGTACAATCAGCCCCAGCATTTT. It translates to CASGSGYNQPQHF.

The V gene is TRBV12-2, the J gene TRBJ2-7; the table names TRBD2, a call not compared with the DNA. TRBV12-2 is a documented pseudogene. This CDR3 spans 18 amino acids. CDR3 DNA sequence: TGTGCAAGTCGCGTAACTAGCGGGAGGGCCCGACCCACCTACGAGCAGTACTTC. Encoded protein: CASRVTSGRARPTYEQYF.

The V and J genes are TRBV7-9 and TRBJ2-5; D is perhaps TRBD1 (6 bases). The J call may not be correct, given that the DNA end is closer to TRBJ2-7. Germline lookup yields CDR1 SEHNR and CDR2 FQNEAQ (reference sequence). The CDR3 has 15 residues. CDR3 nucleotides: TGTGCCAGCAGCTCCCCCCAGGGGAGCGTCTACGAGCAGTACTTC. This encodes CASSSPQGSVYEQYF.

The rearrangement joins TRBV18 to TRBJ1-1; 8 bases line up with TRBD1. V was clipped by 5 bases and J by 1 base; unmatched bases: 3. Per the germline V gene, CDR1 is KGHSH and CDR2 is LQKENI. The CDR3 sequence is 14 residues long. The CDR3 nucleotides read TGTGCCAGCTCAGCCACAGGGGGGAACACTGAAGCTTTCTTT. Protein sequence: CASSATGGNTEAFF.

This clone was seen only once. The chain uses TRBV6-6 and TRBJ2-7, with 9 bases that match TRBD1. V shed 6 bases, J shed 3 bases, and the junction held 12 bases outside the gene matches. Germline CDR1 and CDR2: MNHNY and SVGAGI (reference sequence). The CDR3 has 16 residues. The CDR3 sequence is CASSPSTGTGFYEQYF. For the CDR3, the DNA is TGTGCCAGCAGCCCCTCTACCGGGACAGGGTTCTACGAGCAGTACTTC.

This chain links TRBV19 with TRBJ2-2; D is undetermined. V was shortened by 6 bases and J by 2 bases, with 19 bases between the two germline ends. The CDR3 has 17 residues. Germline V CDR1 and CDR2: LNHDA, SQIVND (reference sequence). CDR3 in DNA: TGTGCCAGTAGCGCAGAAGCCGTGGGCCTTAACACCGGGGAGCTGTTTTTT. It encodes CASSAEAVGLNTGELFF.

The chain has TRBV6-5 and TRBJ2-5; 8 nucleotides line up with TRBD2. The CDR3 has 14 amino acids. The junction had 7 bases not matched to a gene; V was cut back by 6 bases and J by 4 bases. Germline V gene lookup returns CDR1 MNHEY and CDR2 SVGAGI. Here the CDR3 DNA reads TGTGCCAGCAGCTTTGCGGGGGGTGGAGAGACCCAGTACTTC. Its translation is CASSFAGGGETQYF.

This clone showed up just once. The CDR3 spells CASSLPAGGSDEQFF. In DNA form, the CDR3 reads TGTGCCAGCAGTTTGCCAGCGGGAGGGTCGGATGAGCAGTTCTTC. The chain uses TRBV28 and TRBJ2-1; 10 bases align to TRBD2. Germline CDR1 MDHEN, CDR2 SYDVKM. The CDR3 is made up of 15 amino acids. V was clipped by 3 bases and J by 8 bases; unmatched bases: 7.

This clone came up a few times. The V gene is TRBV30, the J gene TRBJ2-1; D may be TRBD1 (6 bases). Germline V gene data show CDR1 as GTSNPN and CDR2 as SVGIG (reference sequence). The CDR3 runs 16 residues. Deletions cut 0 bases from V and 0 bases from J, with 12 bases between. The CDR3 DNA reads TGTGCCTGGAGTGTAAGGGGGATAAGCTCCTACAATGAGCAGTTCTTC. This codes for CAWSVRGISSYNEQFF.

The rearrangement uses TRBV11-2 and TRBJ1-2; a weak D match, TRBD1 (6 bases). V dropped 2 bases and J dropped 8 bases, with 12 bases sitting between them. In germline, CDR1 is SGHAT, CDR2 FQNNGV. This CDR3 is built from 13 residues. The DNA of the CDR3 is TGTGCCAGCAGCTTAATGGGGGCCGGAGGCTACACCTTC. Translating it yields CASSLMGAGGYTF.

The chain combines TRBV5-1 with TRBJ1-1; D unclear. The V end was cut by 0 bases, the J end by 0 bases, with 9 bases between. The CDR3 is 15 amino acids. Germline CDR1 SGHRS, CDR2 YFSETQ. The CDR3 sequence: CASSLDAGMNTEAFF. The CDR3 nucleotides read TGCGCCAGCAGCTTGGATGCGGGCATGAACACTGAAGCTTTCTTT.

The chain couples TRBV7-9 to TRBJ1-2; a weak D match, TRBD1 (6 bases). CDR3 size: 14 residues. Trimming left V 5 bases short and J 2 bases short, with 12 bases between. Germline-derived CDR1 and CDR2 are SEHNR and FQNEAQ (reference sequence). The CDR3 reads CASSGTRKNYGYTF. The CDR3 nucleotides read TGTGCCAGCAGCGGGACAAGGAAAAACTATGGCTACACCTTC.

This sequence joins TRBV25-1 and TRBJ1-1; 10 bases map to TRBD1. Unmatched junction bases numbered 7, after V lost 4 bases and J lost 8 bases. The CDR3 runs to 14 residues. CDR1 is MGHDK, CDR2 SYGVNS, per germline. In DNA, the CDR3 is TGTGCCAGCAGTGTCGGACAGGGGGAGGGAGAAGCTTTCTTT. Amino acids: CASSVGQGEGEAFF.

CDR3 nucleotide sequence: TGTGCCAGCAGTGACTCAGCGGGGGGGCCAGATACGCAGTATTTT. Residues: CASSDSAGGPDTQYF. V usage is TRBV6-4 and J usage is TRBJ2-3; 10 bases map to TRBD2. CDR3 size: 15 residues. Losses at the gene ends were 0 bases for V and 4 bases for J; bases not matched to a gene: 1. Germline loops: CDR1 MRHNA, CDR2 SNTAGT.

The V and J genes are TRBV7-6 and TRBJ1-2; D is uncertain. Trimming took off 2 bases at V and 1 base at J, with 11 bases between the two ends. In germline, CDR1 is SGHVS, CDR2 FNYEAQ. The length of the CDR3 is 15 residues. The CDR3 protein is CASSLLVNSNYGYTF. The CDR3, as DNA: TGTGCCAGCAGCTTACTGGTGAACAGTAACTATGGCTACACCTTC.

The CDR3 DNA sequence: TGCGCCAGCCCCCCGAGGGCCGGGTACTTC. Translation: CASPPRAGYF. The chain carries TRBV5-1 and TRBJ2-7; tentatively, D is TRBD2 (5 bases). Germline CDR1 SGHRS, CDR2 YFSETQ. V shed 7 bases and J shed 12 bases, with 14 bases lying between them. This CDR3 region has 10 residues.

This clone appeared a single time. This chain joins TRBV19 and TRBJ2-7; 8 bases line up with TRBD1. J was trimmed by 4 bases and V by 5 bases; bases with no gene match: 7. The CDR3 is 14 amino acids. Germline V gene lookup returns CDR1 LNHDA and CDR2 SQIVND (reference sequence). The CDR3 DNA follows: TGTGCCAGTAGTCCACGGACAGGGCAGTACGAGCAGTACTTC. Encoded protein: CASSPRTGQYEQYF.

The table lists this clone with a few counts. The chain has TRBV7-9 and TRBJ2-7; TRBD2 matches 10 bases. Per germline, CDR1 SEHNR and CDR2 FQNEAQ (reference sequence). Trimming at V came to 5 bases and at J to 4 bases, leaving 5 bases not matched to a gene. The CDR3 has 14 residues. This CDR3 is CASSPLAGRYEQYF. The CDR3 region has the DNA TGTGCCAGCAGCCCACTAGCGGGAAGGTACGAGCAGTACTTC.

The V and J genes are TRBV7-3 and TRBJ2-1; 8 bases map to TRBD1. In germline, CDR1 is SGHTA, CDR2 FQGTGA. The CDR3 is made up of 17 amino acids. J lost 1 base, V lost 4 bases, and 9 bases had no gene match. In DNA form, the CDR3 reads TGTGCCAGCAGCTCCTGGCAGGGGGCGAGGTCCTACAATGAGCAGTTCTTC. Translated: CASSSWQGARSYNEQFF. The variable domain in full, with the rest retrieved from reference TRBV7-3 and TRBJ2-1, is GAGVSQTPSNKVTEKGKYVELRCDPISGHTALYWYRQSLGQGPEFLIYFQGTGAADDSGLPNDRFFAVRPEGSVSTLKIQRTERGDSAVYLCASSSWQGARSYNEQFFGPGTRLTVL.

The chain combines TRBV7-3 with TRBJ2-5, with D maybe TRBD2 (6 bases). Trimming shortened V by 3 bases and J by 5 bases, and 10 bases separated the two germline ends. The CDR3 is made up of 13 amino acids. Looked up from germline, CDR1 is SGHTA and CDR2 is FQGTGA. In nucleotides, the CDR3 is TGTGCCAGCAGCTTGGACTACTCGGAGACCCAGTACTTC. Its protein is CASSLDYSETQYF.

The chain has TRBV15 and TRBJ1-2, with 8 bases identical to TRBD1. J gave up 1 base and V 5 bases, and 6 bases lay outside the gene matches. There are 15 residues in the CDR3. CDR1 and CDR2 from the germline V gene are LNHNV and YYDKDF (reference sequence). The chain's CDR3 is CATSRTGRDNYGYTF. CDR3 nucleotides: TGTGCCACCAGCCGGACAGGGAGGGATAACTATGGCTACACCTTC.

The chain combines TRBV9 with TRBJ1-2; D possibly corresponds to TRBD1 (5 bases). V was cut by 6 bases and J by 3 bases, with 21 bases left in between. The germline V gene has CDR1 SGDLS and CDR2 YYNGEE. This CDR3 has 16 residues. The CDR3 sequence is CASNTPRASLDYGYTF. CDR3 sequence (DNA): TGTGCCAGCAACACACCCAGGGCCAGTCTGGACTATGGCTACACCTTC.

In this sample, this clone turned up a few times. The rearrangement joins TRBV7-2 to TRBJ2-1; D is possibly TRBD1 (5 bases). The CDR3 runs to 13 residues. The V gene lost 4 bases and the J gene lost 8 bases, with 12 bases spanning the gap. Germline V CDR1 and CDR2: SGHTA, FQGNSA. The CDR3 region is CASSSPWGDEQFF. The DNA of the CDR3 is TGTGCCAGCAGCTCCCCCTGGGGCGATGAGCAGTTCTTC.

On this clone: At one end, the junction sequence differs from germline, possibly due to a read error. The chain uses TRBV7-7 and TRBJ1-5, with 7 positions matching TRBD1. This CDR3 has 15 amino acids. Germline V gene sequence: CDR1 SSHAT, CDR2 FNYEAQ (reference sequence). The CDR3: CASSPRDRKSKPQHF. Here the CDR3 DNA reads TGTGCTAGCAGCCCCCGGGACAGAAAGAGTAAGCCCCAGCATTTT.

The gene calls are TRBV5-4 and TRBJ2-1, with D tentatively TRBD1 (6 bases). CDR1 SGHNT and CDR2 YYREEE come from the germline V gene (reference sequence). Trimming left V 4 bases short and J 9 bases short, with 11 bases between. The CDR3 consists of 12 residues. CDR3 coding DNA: TGTGCCAGCAGCCTAGGGACAAGTGAGCAGTTCTTC. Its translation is CASSLGTSEQFF.

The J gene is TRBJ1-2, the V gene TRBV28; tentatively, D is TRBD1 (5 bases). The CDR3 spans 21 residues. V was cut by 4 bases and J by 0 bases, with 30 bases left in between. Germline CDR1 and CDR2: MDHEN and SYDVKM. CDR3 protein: CASSSSGTPARLIGANYGYTF. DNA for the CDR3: TGTGCCAGCAGTTCTTCAGGCACCCCTGCCAGACTCATAGGGGCTAACTATGGCTACACCTTC.

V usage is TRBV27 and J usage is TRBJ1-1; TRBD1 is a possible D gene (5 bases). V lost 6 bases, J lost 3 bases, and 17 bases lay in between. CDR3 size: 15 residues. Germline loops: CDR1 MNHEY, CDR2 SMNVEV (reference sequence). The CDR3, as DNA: TGTGCCAGCAGGGACACGGGTTTTTTAGACACTGAAGCTTTCTTT. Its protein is CASRDTGFLDTEAFF.